The 10 T cell receptor beta chains below come from one sample, sequenced in a study of relationships among human T cell subsets. The T cell receptor alpha and beta CDR3 regions were amplified from mRNA by semiquantitative ARM-PCR. Tagged nested gene-specific primers were used first, then communal superprimers amplified exponentially. Each CDR3 protein gets one entry after TCRdb re-called the multiplex PCR reads with MiXCR. Here the sample spans over 14,000 distinct CDR3 sequences, about 60% being singletons. The source material was total T cells sorted from blood. Receptors originate from a man aged 40-49 years in good health.

The chain couples TRBV10-3 to TRBJ2-3, with TRBD2 matching over 9 bases. Germline assignment: CDR1 ENHRY and CDR2 SYGVKD. V lost 5 bases and J lost 2; bases outside the gene matches: 8. This CDR3 spans 16 amino acids. The CDR3 reads CAISTGQRGATDTQYF. CDR3 nucleotides: TGTGCCATCAGTACGGGCCAGCGGGGGGCCACAGATACGCAGTATTTT.

V usage is TRBV19 and J usage is TRBJ2-3, with 7 nucleotides matching TRBD1. V lost 4 bases, J lost 3 bases, and 10 bases stayed unmatched. CDR3 size: 16 residues. CDR1 is LNHDA and CDR2 is SQIVND in the germline V gene (reference sequence). Written as DNA, the CDR3 is TGTGCCAGTAGTAATGGACAGGCCTTTAGAACAGATACGCAGTATTTT. As protein: CASSNGQAFRTDTQYF.

The rearrangement uses TRBV10-3 and TRBJ1-1; D gene unclear. CDR1 and CDR2 from the germline V gene are ENHRY and SYGVKD. CDR3 size: 14 residues. Trimming removed 5 bases at V and 1 base at J, with 11 bases between. The CDR3: CAISRPGGNTEAFF. The CDR3 DNA reads TGTGCCATCAGTCGTCCGGGAGGGAACACTGAAGCTTTCTTT.

As to this clonotype: One end of the junction does not line up with germline, which may come from a read error. The J gene is TRBJ2-5, the V gene TRBV5-1, with 13 bases identical to TRBD2. CDR1 and CDR2 (germline): SGHRS, YFSETQ. This CDR3 comprises 15 residues. The CDR3 DNA reads TGCGCCAACAGCTTACTAGCGGGAGGGCAAGAGACCCAGTACTTC. Translating gives CANSLLAGGQETQYF. Looking up the rest from reference TRBV5-1 and TRBJ2-5 gives the full variable domain: KAGVTQTPRYLIKTRGQQVTLSCSPISGHRSVSWYQQTPGQGLQFLFEYFSETQRNKGNFPGRFSGRQFSNSRSEMNVSTLELGDSALYLCANSLLAGGQETQYFGPGTRLLVL.

In this sample, this clonotype turned up a few times. The genes are TRBV7-2 and TRBJ1-5, with D possibly matching TRBD1 (6 bases). V was clipped by 1 base and J by 2 bases, with 6 bases between them. The CDR3 totals 14 residues. Germline lookup yields CDR1 SGHTA and CDR2 FQGNSA. The CDR3 DNA sequence: TGTGCCAGCAGCTTAGGGACAGGCAATCAGCCCCAGCATTTT. This encodes CASSLGTGNQPQHF. Full variable domain (rest looked up from reference TRBV7-2 and TRBJ1-5): GAGVSQSPSNKVTEKGKDVELRCDPISGHTALYWYRQSLGQGLEFLIYFQGNSAPDKSGLPSDRFSAERTGGSVSTLTIQRTQQEDSAVYLCASSLGTGNQPQHFGDGTRLSIL.

The V call is TRBV12-3 or TRBV12-4, the J call TRBJ1-1; TRBD1 agrees at 9 bases. There are 15 residues in the CDR3. V was clipped by 3 bases and J by 4 bases; unmatched bases: 6. This CDR3 reads CASSFPGQGPTEAFF. The DNA of the CDR3 is TGTGCCAGCAGTTTTCCGGGACAGGGCCCCACTGAAGCTTTCTTT.

J is TRBJ2-7 and V is TRBV10-3; 8 bases line up with TRBD2. The CDR3 is 15 amino acids. The germline CDR1 and CDR2 sequences are ENHRY and SYGVKD. V lost 4 bases to trimming and J lost 6 bases; unmatched junction nucleotides: 11. This CDR3 is CAISGLAGPLSEQYF. CDR3 in DNA: TGTGCCATCAGTGGGCTAGCGGGTCCATTGAGCGAGCAGTACTTC.

The chain links TRBV7-6 to TRBJ2-1; D call uncertain. V lost 5 bases and J 6 bases, leaving 11 bases between the germline ends. Germline V gene sequence: CDR1 SGHVS, CDR2 FNYEAQ. This CDR3 has 13 residues. The DNA for the CDR3 is TGTGCCAGCAGCCCCCTGCGGAGCAATGAGCAGTTCTTC. Its translation: CASSPLRSNEQFF.

The chain combines TRBV11-2 with TRBJ2-1, with a weak D call TRBD2 (5 bases). CDR1 and CDR2 from the germline V gene are SGHAT and FQNNGV. Trimming took 2 bases from V and 5 from J, leaving 13 bases between them. The CDR3 runs to 15 residues. As DNA, the CDR3 is TGTGCCAGCAGCTTAACCGTTGGAGGTAACAATGAGCAGTTCTTC. It encodes CASSLTVGGNNEQFF.

This clonotype was seen a handful of times. The chain couples TRBV5-5 to TRBJ2-1, with D tentatively TRBD1 (5 bases). The ends were cut back, 4 bases at V and 2 bases at J, with 10 bases in the middle. CDR1 and CDR2 from the germline V gene are SGHKS and YYEKEE (reference sequence). The CDR3 runs to 14 residues. The CDR3 reads CASSRQPAYNEQFF. Written as DNA, the CDR3 is TGTGCCAGCAGCCGACAGCCAGCCTACAATGAGCAGTTCTTC.